This TCR beta chain appears in the sequencing data of a study of metastatic and nonmetastatic thyroid tumors. Overall study: Repertoires from malignant and benign thyroid patients were compared across blood and tumor or nodule tissue. Study-wide results and caveats: Reportedly, malignant thyroid tumors had significantly higher TCR beta diversity than benign nodules, in blood and tumor.

V dropped 5 bases and J dropped 3 bases, with 14 bases sitting between them. The CDR3 spans 13 residues. The germline CDR1 and CDR2 sequences are DFQATT and SNEGSKA (reference sequence). This clone was detected once. What it binds is not known. As processed by the authors: Across clinicopathological groups, CDR3 differences served as the basis for building a distant-metastasis classifier for papillary thyroid cancer. TCRdb re-called clones via MiXCR from the PCR reads. The V and J calls come from TCRdb's annotation, not from the publication. The sample includes over 10,000 clones, roughly 25% of them seen just once. All patients reached thyroid surgery having received no treatment beforehand.

The TCR originated in a female donor with papillary thyroid cancer or a benign thyroid nodule (not recorded which). Some clones in this sample may be carry-over from other donors' samples. Sequencing was done on a sample of adjacent normal tissue. V is TRBV20-1 and J is TRBJ2-7; a possible D gene is TRBD1 (5 bases). The CDR3 loop reads CSAGVDRDYEQYF. DNA for the CDR3: TGCAGTGCTGGGGTTGACAGAGACTACGAGCAGTACTTC.